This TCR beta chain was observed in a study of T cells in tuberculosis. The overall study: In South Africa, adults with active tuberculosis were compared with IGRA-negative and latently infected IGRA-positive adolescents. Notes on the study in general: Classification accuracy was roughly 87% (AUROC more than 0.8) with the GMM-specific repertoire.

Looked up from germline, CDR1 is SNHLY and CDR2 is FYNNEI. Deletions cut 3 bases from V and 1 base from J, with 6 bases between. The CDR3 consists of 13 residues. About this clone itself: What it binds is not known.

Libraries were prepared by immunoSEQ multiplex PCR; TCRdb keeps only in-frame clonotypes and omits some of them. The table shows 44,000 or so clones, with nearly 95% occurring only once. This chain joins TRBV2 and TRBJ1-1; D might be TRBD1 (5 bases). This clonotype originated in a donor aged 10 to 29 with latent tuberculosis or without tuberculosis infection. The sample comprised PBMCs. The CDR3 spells CASSDGGNTEAFF. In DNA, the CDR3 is TGTGCCAGCAGTGACGGGGGGAACACTGAAGCTTTCTTT. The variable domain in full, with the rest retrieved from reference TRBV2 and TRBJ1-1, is EPEVTQTPSHQVTQMGQEVILRCVPISNHLYFYWYRQILGQKVEFLVSFYNNEISEKSEIFDDQFSVERPDGSNFTLKIRSTKLEDSAMYFCASSDGGNTEAFFGQGTRLTVV.